The 19 T cell receptor beta chains below all came from one sample that was sequenced in a study of blood T cell repertoires in COVID-19. The assay was immunoSEQ multiplex PCR, and TCRdb's table has in-frame clones only and misses some. The sample carries 200,000 to 250,000 clones, 70% to 90% recorded once. The source material was PBMCs or T cells enriched from blood (not recorded which). Receptors originate from a man aged 25-45 years who had recovered from COVID-19.

V is TRBV5-1 and J is TRBJ1-2; D remains unclear. Germline CDR1 reads SGHRS; CDR2 reads YFSETQ. This CDR3 spans 14 amino acids. V dropped 4 bases and J dropped 4 bases, with 14 bases sitting between them. CDR3 nucleotide sequence: TGCGCCAGCAGCCCCTCTCGGACTTTCTATGGCTACACCTTC. This translates into CASSPSRTFYGYTF.

V is TRBV7-2 and J is TRBJ1-1; D is unresolved. Trimming stripped 5 bases from V and 5 bases from J, with 15 bases between. The CDR3 extends over 14 amino acids. CDR1 and CDR2 from the germline V gene are SGHTA and FQGNSA. DNA of the CDR3: TGTGCCAGCAGCCCCGGGTTATCGTGGACTGAAGCTTTCTTT. Translation: CASSPGLSWTEAFF.

The rearrangement uses TRBV30 and TRBJ2-7, with 10 positions matching TRBD1. CDR1 is GTSNPN and CDR2 is SVGIG in the germline V gene (reference sequence). The CDR3 consists of 13 residues. The junction had 5 bases not matched to a gene; V was cut back by 4 bases and J by 5 bases. As DNA, the CDR3 is TGTGCCTGGAACGGACAGGGGGACCACGAGCAGTACTTC. Protein: CAWNGQGDHEQYF.

In its sample, this clone was seen once. The CDR3 protein is CASSIGTGGYEQYF. CDR3 nucleotides: TGTGCCAGCAGTATCGGGACAGGGGGCTACGAGCAGTACTTC. The J gene is TRBJ2-7, the V gene TRBV27, with 11 nucleotides matching TRBD1. Unmatched junction bases numbered 3, after V lost 5 bases and J lost 3 bases. The length of the CDR3 is 14 residues. CDR1 and CDR2 (germline): MNHEY, SMNVEV (reference sequence).

V is TRBV21-1 and J is TRBJ2-7; the DNA was not compared with TRBD2, the D call given in the table. TRBV21-1 is a pseudogene segment. The CDR3 has 13 amino acids. The CDR3 protein is CASRKDCSYEQYF. Written as DNA, the CDR3 is TGTGCCAGCAGGAAGGACTGCTCCTACGAGCAGTACTTC.

This rearrangement joins TRBV10-3 to TRBJ2-7, with 8 bases fitting TRBD2. Losses at the gene ends were 2 bases for V and 7 bases for J; bases not matched to a gene: 7. The CDR3 spans 14 residues. Looked up from germline, CDR1 is ENHRY and CDR2 is SYGVKD. The CDR3 reads CAISESGLAGEQYF. The CDR3 coding sequence is TGTGCCATCAGTGAGAGTGGTTTAGCGGGGGAGCAGTACTTC.

The chain has TRBV4-1 and TRBJ1-3; D uncertain. Trimming shortened V by 2 bases and J by 7 bases, and 6 bases separated the two germline ends. This CDR3 spans 12 amino acids. CDR1 and CDR2 (germline): MGHRA, YSYEKL. CDR3 sequence reads: CASSQNLNTIYF. The CDR3, as DNA: TGCGCCAGCAGCCAAAATCTGAACACCATATATTTT.

This clone was picked up one time. CDR3 sequence: CASSQDRGASGGVHEQYF. CDR3 sequence (DNA): TGTGCCAGCAGCCAAGATCGAGGAGCTAGCGGGGGGGTGCACGAGCAGTACTTC. The chain combines TRBV4-2 with TRBJ2-7; 12 nucleotides match TRBD2. Germline lookup yields CDR1 LGHNA and CDR2 YNFKEQ. With V trimmed by 0 bases and J by 5 bases, 11 bases remained unmatched. The CDR3 has 18 amino acids.

This rearrangement joins TRBV6-5 to TRBJ1-3; TRBD1 might be the D (5 bases). Germline-derived CDR1 and CDR2 are MNHEY and SVGAGI. V shed 9 bases and J shed 1 base, with 13 bases lying between them. The length of the CDR3 is 14 residues. This chain's CDR3 is CASVKGFSGNTIYF. Here the CDR3 DNA reads TGTGCCAGTGTGAAGGGGTTTTCTGGAAACACCATATATTTT.

The V gene is TRBV7-8, the J gene TRBJ1-2; TRBD1 might be the D (5 bases). V was shortened by 4 bases and J by 13 bases, with 16 bases between the two germline ends. The germline CDR1 and CDR2 sequences are SGHVS and FQNEAQ. This CDR3 has 12 residues. The CDR3 loop reads CASSSTGQGTTF. CDR3 bases: TGTGCCAGCAGCTCAACGGGTCAGGGAACCACCTTC.

The V and J genes are TRBV28 and TRBJ2-1, with 9 nucleotides matching TRBD2. The CDR3 contains 14 residues. With V trimmed by 7 bases and J by 4 bases, 5 bases remained unmatched. Per germline, CDR1 MDHEN and CDR2 SYDVKM. Here the CDR3 DNA reads TGTGCCAGCATGCGGCGGGAGGGTTACAATGAGCAGTTCTTC. It codes for CASMRREGYNEQFF.

The rearrangement links TRBV20-1 to TRBJ1-2, with D unresolved. The V end was cut by 3 bases, the J end by 2 bases, with 16 bases between. The length of the CDR3 is 15 residues. From germline, CDR1 is DFQATT and CDR2 SNEGSKA (reference sequence). CDR3 DNA sequence: TGCAGTGCTAGTAAAACAGACTATTCCAACTATGGCTACACCTTC. It is translated as CSASKTDYSNYGYTF.

The chain is built from TRBV7-6 and TRBJ1-1, with D perhaps TRBD1 (5 bases). V gave up 3 bases and J gave up 7 bases, with 21 bases separating them. In germline, CDR1 is SGHVS, CDR2 FNYEAQ. The CDR3 has 16 amino acids. The CDR3 sequence: CASSLTLSTVQGEAFF. As DNA, the CDR3 is TGTGCCAGCAGCTTGACGTTATCGACAGTTCAGGGTGAAGCTTTCTTT.

The chain combines TRBV5-6 with TRBJ1-2; TRBD1 matches 8 bases. This CDR3 comprises 14 residues. Germline V gene lookup returns CDR1 SGHDT and CDR2 YYEEEE. V lost 2 bases and J lost 4; bases outside the gene matches: 4. CDR3 bases: TGTGCCAGCAGCTTTGGTCAGGGGGCCTATGGCTACACCTTC. Amino acids: CASSFGQGAYGYTF.

This chain connects TRBV10-1 to TRBJ1-6; 12 bases fit TRBD1. The germline gives CDR1 WNHNN, CDR2 SYGVQD (reference sequence). With V trimmed by 7 bases and J by 2 bases, 12 bases remained unmatched. The CDR3 spans 19 residues. CDR3 in DNA: TGCGCCAGCACTGAAATTAGGGGGACAGGGGGCGCCTATAATTCACCCCTCCACTTT. It is translated as CASTEIRGTGGAYNSPLHF.

This rearrangement joins TRBV28 to TRBJ1-6, with D unclear. V dropped 3 bases and J dropped 0 bases, with 3 bases sitting between them. Germline V CDR1 and CDR2: MDHEN, SYDVKM. The length of the CDR3 is 14 residues. CDR3 in DNA: TGTGCCAGCAGTTTTAGCTCCTATAATTCACCCCTCCACTTT. The encoded protein is CASSFSSYNSPLHF.

V and J are TRBV2 and TRBJ2-1, with TRBD2 matching 9 bases. This CDR3 has 14 residues. The V segment lost 10 bases and the J segment 8 bases; nucleotides outside the gene matches: 12. Germline-derived CDR1 and CDR2 are SNHLY and FYNNEI. The CDR3 is CATLWREGLDEQFF. The CDR3 DNA reads as TGTGCCACCCTCTGGCGGGAGGGCTTGGATGAGCAGTTCTTC.

This clone was observed a single time. CDR3 in DNA: TGTGCCAGCAGTTCACCCCGGGACAGCCGATACGAGCAGTACTTC. Its translation: CASSSPRDSRYEQYF. The chain recombines TRBV6-6 with TRBJ2-7; 7 nucleotides agree with TRBD1. V dropped 4 bases and J dropped 4; count of bases not matched to a gene: 10. CDR3 length: 15 amino acids. Germline CDR1 reads MNHNY; CDR2 reads SVGAGI (reference sequence).

The J gene is TRBJ2-7, the V gene TRBV10-1; TRBD1 might be the D (5 bases). V dropped 8 bases and J dropped 1 base, with 12 bases sitting between them. Germline CDR1 reads WNHNN; CDR2 reads SYGVQD (reference sequence). The CDR3 has 13 amino acids. CDR3 amino acids: CASGAGQSYEQYF. For the CDR3, the DNA is TGCGCCAGCGGGGCAGGACAATCCTACGAGCAGTACTTC.